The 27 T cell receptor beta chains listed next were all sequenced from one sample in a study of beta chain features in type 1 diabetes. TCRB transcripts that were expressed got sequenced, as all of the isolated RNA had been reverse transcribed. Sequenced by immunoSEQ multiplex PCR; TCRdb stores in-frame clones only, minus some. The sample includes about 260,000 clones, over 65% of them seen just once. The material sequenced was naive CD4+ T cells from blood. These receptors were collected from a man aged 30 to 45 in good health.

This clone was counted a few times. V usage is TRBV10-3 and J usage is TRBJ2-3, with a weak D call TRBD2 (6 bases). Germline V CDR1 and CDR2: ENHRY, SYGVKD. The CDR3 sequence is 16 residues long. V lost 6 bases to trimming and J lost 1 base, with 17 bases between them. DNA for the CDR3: TGTGCCATCAGGAATTCGGGGGAGCTGGGCACAGATACGCAGTATTTT. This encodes CAIRNSGELGTDTQYF.

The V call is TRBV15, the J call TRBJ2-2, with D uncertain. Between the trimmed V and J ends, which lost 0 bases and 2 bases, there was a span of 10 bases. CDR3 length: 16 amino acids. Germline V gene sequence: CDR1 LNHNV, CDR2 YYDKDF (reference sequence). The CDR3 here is CATSRERLVNTGELFF. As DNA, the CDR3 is TGTGCCACCAGCAGAGAGCGGCTCGTTAACACCGGGGAGCTGTTTTTT.

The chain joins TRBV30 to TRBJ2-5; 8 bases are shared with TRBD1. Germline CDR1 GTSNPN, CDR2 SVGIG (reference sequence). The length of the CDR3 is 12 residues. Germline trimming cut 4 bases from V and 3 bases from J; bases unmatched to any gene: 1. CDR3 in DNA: TGTGCCTGGACAGGGGGCGAAGAGACCCAGTACTTC. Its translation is CAWTGGEETQYF.

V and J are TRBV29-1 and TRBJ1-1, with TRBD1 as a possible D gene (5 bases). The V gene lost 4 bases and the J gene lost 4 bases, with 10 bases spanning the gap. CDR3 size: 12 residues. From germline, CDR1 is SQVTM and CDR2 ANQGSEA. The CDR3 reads CSVAGFGTEAFF. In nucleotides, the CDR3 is TGCAGCGTTGCAGGGTTTGGCACTGAAGCTTTCTTT.

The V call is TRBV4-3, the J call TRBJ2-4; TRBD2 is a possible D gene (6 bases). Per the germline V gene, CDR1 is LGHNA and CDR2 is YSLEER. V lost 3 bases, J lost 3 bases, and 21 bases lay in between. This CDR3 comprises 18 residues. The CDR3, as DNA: TGCGCCAGCAGCCACCTCCTTCCGACTAGTGGGAGCAAAAACATTCAGTACTTC. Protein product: CASSHLLPTSGSKNIQYF.

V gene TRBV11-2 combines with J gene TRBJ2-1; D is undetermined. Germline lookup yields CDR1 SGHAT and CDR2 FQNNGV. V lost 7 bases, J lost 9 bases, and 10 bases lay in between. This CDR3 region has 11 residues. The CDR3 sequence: CASTIKGEQFF. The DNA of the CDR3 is TGTGCCAGCACTATAAAGGGTGAGCAGTTCTTC. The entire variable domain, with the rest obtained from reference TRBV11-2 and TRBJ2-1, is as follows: EAGVAQSPRYKIIEKRQSVAFWCNPISGHATLYWYQQILGQGPKLLIQFQNNGVVDDSQLPKDRFSAERLKGVDSTLKIQPAKLEDSAVYLCASTIKGEQFFGPGTRLTVL.

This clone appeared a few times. The CDR3 region has the DNA TGCAGCGTTGAAGGCGGAAGTAGAACCTACGAGCAGTACTTC. Translation gives CSVEGGSRTYEQYF. This chain links TRBV29-1 with TRBJ2-7, with no clear D. Germline-derived CDR1 and CDR2 are SQVTM and ANQGSEA. With 1 base removed from V and 2 bases from J, the gap between germline ends came to 12 bases. The CDR3 spans 14 residues.

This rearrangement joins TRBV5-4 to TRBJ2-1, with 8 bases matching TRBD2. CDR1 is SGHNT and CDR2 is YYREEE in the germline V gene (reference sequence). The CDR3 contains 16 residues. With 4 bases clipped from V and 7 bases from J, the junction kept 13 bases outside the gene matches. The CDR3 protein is CASSDQRGSLLNEQFF. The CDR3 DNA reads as TGTGCCAGCAGCGACCAGCGGGGGAGTCTTTTGAATGAGCAGTTCTTC.

The DNA for the CDR3 is TGCAGTGCTACAGCTGGGTATGGCTACACCTTC. It is translated as CSATAGYGYTF. The V call is TRBV20-1, the J call TRBJ1-2; D unclear. The CDR3 extends over 11 amino acids. V lost 4 bases to trimming and J lost 5 bases, with 8 bases between them. The germline CDR1 and CDR2 sequences are DFQATT and SNEGSKA (reference sequence).

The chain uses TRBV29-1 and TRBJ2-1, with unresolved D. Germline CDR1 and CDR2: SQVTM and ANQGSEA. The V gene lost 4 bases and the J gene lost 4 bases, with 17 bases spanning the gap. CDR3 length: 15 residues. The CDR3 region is CSVGFHLATYNEQFF. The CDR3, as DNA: TGCAGCGTTGGTTTCCATTTAGCAACTTACAATGAGCAGTTCTTC.

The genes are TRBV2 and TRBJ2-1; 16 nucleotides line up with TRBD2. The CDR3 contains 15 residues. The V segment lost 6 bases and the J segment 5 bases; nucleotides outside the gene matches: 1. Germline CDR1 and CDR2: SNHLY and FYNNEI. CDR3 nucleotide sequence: TGTGCCAGCAGGGGACTAGCGGGAGGGAACAATGAGCAGTTCTTC. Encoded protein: CASRGLAGGNNEQFF.

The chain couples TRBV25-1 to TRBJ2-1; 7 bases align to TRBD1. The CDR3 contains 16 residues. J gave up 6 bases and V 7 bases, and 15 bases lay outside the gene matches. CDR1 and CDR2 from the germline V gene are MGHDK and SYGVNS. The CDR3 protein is CASTPSGQPRRNEQFF. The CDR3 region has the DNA TGTGCCAGCACTCCTTCGGGACAGCCTAGACGCAATGAGCAGTTCTTC.

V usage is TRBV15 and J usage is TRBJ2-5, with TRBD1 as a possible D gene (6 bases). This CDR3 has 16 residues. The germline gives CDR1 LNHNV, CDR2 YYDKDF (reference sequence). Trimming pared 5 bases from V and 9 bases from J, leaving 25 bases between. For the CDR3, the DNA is TGTGCCACCAGCGGTCGGACAGAGGCGACCCTGAGGCCCCAGTACTTC. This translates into CATSGRTEATLRPQYF. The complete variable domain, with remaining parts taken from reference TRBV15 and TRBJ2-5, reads DAMVIQNPRYQVTQFGKPVTLSCSQTLNHNVMYWYQQKSSQAPKLLFHYYDKDFNNEADTPDNFQSRRPNTSFCFLDIRSPGLGDTAMYLCATSGRTEATLRPQYFGPGTRLLVL.

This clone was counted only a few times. The DNA of the CDR3 is TGTGCCAGCAGCTCAGGCCAAAACATTCAGTACTTC. This translates into CASSSGQNIQYF. The chain uses TRBV7-8 and TRBJ2-4; D remains unclear. Trimming left V 4 bases short and J 5 bases short, with 6 bases between. From germline, CDR1 is SGHVS and CDR2 FQNEAQ. This CDR3 contains 12 residues.

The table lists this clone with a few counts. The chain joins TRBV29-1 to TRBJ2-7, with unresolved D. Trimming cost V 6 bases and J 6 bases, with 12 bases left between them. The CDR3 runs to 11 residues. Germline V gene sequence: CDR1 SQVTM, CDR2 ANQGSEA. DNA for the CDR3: TGCAGCGTGGCAGACTGGGGCGAGCAGTACTTC. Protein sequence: CSVADWGEQYF.

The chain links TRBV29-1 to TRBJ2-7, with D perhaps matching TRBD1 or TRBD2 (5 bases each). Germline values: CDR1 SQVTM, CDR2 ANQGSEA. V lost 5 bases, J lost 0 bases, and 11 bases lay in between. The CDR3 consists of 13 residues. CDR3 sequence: CSVSGRVSYEQYF. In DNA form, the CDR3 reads TGCAGCGTTAGCGGCAGGGTCTCCTACGAGCAGTACTTC.

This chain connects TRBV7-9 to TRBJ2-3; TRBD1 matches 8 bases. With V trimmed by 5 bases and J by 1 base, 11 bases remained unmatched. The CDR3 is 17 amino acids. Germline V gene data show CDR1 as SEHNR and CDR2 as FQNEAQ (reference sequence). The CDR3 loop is CASSRRDRPLGTDTQYF. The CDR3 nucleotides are TGTGCCAGCAGCCGCCGGGACAGGCCCCTGGGCACAGATACGCAGTATTTT.

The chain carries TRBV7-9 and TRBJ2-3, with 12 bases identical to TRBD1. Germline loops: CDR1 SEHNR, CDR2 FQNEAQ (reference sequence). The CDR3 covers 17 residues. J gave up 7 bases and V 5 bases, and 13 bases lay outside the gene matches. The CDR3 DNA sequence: TGTGCCAGCAGCGGACGTCCGGGACAGGGGGCAGGATATACGCAGTATTTT. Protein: CASSGRPGQGAGYTQYF.

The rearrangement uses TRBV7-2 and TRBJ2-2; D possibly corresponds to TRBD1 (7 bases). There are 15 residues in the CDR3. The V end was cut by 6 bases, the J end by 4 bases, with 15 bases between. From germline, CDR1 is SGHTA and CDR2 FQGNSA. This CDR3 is CASSPGQGGTGELFF. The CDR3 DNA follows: TGTGCCAGCAGTCCGGGGCAGGGGGGCACCGGGGAGCTGTTTTTT.

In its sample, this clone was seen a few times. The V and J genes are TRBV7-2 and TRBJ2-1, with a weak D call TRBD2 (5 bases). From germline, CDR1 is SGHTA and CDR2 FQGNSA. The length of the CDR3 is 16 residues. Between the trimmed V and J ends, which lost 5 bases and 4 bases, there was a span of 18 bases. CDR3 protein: CASSPREGHPYNEQFF. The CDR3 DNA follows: TGTGCCAGCAGCCCGCGTGAGGGCCATCCGTACAATGAGCAGTTCTTC.

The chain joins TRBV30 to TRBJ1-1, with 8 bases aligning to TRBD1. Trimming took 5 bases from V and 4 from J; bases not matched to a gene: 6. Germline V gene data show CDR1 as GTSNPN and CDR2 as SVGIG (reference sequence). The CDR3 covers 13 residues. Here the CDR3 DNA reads TGTGCCTGGGACAGGGGTGTGAGCACTGAAGCTTTCTTT. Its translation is CAWDRGVSTEAFF. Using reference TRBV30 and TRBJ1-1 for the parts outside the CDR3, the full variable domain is SQTIHQWPATLVQPVGSPLSLECTVEGTSNPNLYWYRQAAGRGLQLLFYSVGIGQISSEVPQNLSASRPQDRQFILSSKKLLLSDSGFYLCAWDRGVSTEAFFGQGTRLTVV.

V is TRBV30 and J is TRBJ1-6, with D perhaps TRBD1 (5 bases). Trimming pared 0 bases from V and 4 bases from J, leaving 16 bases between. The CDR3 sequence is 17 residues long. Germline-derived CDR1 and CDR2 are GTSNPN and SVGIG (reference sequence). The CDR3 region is CAWSVGGVNPYNSPLHF. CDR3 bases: TGTGCCTGGAGTGTGGGAGGGGTAAACCCATATAATTCACCCCTCCACTTT.

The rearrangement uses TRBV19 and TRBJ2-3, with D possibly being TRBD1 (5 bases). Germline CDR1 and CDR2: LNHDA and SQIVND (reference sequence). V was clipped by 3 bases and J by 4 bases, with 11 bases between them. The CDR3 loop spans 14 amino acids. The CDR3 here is CASSMTGAADTQYF. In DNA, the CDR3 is TGTGCCAGTAGTATGACTGGGGCGGCAGATACGCAGTATTTT. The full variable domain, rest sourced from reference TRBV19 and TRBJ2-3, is DGGITQSPKYLFRKEGQNVTLSCEQNLNHDAMYWYRQDPGQGLRLIYYSQIVNDFQKGDIAEGYSVSREKKESFPLTVTSAQKNPTAFYLCASSMTGAADTQYFGPGTRLTVL.

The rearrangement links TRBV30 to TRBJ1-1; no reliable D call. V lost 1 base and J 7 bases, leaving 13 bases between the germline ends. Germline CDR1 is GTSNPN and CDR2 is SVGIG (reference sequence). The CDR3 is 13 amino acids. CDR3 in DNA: TGTGCCTGGAGTGCGTCAGGAGTGGGTGAAGCTTTCTTT. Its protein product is CAWSASGVGEAFF.

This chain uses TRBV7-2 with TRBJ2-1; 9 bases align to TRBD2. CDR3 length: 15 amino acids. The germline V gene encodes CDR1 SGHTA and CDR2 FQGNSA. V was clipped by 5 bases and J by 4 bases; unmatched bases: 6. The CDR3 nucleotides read TGTGCCAGCAGCATAAGCGGGGGGACTTACAATGAGCAGTTCTTC. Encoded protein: CASSISGGTYNEQFF.

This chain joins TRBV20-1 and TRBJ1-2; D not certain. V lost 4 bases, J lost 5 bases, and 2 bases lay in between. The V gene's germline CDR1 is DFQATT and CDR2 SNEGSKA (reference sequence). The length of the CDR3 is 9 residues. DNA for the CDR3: TGCAGTGCTATTTATGGCTACACCTTC. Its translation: CSAIYGYTF.

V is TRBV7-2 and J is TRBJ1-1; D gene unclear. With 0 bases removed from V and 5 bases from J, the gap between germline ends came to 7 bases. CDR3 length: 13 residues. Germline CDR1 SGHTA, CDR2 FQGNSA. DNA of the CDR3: TGTGCCAGCAGCTTAGCGAGGAGGACTGAAGCTTTCTTT. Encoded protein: CASSLARRTEAFF.